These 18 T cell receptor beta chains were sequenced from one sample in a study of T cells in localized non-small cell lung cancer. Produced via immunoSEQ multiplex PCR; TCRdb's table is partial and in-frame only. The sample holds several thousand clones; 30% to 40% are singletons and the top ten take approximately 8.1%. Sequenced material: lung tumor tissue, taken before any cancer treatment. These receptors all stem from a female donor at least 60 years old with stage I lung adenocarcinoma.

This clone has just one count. CDR3 loop: CASSDPGQGHHEQYF. The CDR3 DNA sequence: TGTGCCAGTAGTGATCCGGGACAGGGGCACCACGAGCAGTACTTC. This chain joins TRBV19 and TRBJ2-7, with 10 bases matching TRBD1. With 5 bases clipped from V and 5 bases from J, the junction kept 9 bases outside the gene matches. The CDR3 consists of 15 residues. Germline V lookup: CDR1 LNHDA, CDR2 SQIVND (reference sequence).

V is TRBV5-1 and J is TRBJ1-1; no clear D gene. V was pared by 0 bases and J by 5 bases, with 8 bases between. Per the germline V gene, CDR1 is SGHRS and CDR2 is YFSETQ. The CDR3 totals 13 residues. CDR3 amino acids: CASSLGGGTEAFF. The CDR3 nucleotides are TGCGCCAGCAGCTTGGGGGGTGGAACTGAAGCTTTCTTT.

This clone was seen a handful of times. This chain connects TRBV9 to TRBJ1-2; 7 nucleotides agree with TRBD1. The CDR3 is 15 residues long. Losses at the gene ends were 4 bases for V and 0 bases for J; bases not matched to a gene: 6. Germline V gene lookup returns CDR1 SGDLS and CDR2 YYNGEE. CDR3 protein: CASSSRQGPNYGYTF. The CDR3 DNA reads TGTGCCAGCAGCTCTAGACAGGGTCCTAACTATGGCTACACCTTC.

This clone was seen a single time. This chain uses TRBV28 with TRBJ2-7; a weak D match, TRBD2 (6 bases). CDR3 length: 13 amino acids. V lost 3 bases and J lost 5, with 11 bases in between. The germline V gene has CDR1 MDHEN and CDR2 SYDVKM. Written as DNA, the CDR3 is TGTGCCAGCAGTTTCGGGGGAGCGAACGAGCAGTACTTC. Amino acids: CASSFGGANEQYF. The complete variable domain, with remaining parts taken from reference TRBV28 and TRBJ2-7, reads DVKVTQSSRYLVKRTGEKVFLECVQDMDHENMFWYRQDPGLGLRLIYFSYDVKMKEKGDIPEGYSVSREKKERFSLILESASTNQTSMYLCASSFGGANEQYFGPGTRLTVT.

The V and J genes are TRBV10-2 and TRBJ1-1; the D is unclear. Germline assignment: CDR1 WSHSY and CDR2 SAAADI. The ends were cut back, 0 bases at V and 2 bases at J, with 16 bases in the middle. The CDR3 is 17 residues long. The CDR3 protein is CASSESGVYSSNTEAFF. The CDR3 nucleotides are TGCGCCAGCAGTGAGTCAGGAGTATATAGTTCCAACACTGAAGCTTTCTTT.

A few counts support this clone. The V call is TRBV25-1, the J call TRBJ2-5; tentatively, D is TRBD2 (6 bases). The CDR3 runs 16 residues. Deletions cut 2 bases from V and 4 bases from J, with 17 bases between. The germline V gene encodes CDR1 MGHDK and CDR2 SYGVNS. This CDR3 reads CASSEVRGGKGETQYF. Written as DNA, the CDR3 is TGTGCCAGCAGTGAAGTGCGGGGAGGAAAGGGAGAGACCCAGTACTTC.

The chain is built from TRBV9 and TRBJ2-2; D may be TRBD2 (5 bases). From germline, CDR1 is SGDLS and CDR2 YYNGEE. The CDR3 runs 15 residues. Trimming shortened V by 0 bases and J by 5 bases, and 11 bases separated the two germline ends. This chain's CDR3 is CASSVGGDGTGELFF. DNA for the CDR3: TGTGCCAGCAGCGTAGGGGGAGACGGAACCGGGGAGCTGTTTTTT.

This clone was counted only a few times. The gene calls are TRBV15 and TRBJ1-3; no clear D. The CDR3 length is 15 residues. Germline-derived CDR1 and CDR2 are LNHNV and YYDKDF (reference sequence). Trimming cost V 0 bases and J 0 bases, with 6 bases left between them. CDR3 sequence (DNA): TGTGCCACCAGCAGAGAGGGGTTCTCTGGAAACACCATATATTTT. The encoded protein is CATSREGFSGNTIYF.

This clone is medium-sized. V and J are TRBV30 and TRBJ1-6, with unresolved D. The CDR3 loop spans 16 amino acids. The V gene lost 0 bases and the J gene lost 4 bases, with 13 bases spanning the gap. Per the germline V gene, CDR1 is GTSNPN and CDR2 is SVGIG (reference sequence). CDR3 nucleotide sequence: TGTGCCTGGAGTGTACGGGTGAGCCCGTATAATTCACCCCTCCACTTT. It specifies CAWSVRVSPYNSPLHF.

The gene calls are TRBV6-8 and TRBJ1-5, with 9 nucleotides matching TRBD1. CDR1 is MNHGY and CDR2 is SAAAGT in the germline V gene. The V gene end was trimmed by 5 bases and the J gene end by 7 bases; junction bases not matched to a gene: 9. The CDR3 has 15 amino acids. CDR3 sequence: CASSEGQGRSQPQHF. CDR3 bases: TGTGCCAGCAGTGAGGGACAGGGAAGGTCCCAGCCCCAGCATTTT.

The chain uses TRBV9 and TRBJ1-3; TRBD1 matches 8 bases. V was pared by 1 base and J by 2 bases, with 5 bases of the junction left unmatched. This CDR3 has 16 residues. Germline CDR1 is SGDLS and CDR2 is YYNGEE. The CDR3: CASSVQGQGAGNTIYF. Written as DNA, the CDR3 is TGTGCCAGCAGCGTACAAGGACAGGGAGCTGGAAACACCATATATTTT.

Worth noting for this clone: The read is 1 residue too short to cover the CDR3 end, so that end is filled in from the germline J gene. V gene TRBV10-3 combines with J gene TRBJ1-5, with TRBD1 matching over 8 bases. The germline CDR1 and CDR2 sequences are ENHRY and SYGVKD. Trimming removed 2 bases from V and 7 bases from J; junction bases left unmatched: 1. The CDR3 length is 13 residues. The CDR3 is CAISETGGQPQHF. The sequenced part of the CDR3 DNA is TGTGCCATCAGTGAGACAGGGGGACAGCCCCAGCAT.

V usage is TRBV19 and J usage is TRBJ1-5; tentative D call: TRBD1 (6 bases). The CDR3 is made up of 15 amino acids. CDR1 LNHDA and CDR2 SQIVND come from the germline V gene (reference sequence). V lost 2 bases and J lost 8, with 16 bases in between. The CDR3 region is CASSIMAGHREPQHF. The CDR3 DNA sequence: TGTGCCAGTAGTATAATGGCCGGGCACAGGGAGCCCCAGCATTTT.

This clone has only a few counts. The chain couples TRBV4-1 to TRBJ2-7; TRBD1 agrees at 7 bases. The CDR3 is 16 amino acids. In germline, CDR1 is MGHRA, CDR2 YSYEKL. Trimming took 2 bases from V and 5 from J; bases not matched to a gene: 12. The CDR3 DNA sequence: TGCGCCAGCAGCCAACCCAAACTAGACAGGGACCACGAGCAGTACTTC. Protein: CASSQPKLDRDHEQYF.

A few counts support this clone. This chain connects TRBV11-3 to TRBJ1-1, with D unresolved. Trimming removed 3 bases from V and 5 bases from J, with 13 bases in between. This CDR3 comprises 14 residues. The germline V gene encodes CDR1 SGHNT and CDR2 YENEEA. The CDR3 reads CASSLGWGRTEAFF. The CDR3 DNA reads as TGTGCCAGCAGCTTGGGCTGGGGTAGGACTGAAGCTTTCTTT.

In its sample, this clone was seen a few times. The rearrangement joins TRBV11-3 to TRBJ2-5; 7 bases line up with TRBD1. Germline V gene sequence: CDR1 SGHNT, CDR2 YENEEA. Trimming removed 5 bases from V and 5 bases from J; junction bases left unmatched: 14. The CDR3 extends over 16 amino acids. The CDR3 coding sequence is TGTGCCAGCAGCCGCTCTGTGAGACAGGGTTGGGAGACCCAGTACTTC. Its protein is CASSRSVRQGWETQYF.

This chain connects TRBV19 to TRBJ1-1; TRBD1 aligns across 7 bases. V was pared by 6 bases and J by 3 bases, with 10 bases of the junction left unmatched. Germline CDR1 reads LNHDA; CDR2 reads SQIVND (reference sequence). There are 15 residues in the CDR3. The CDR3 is CASRPDRERDTEAFF. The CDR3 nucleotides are TGTGCCAGTAGACCTGACAGGGAGAGGGACACTGAAGCTTTCTTT.

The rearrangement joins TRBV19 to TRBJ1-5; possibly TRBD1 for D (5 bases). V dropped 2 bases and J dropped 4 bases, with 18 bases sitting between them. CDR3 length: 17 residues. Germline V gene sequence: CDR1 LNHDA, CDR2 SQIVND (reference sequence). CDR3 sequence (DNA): TGTGCCAGTAGTATAAGCTCAGGTGGAGGGGTTAATCAGCCCCAGCATTTT. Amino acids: CASSISSGGGVNQPQHF.